The TCR beta chain under discussion was sequenced for a study of blood T cells in healthy people across ages. The wider study: About one barcoded beta molecule per two T cells was captured by template switching.

The CDR3 totals 15 residues. Using a J-beta primer mix together with a sample-barcoded 5' primer, a second PCR was run for about 7 to 12 cycles. From the 5' RACE reads, TCRdb called clonotypes with MiXCR, one entry per CDR3 protein. The sample yields some 560,000 distinct CDR3 sequences, over 25% seen once. The data were also submitted as part of a second study, on T cells of mothers and their children. That source notes: Mothers yielded over 9 million CDR3 reads, children about 3 million each.

The chain has TRBV21-1 and TRBJ1-1; TRBD1, the table's D call, was not compared with the DNA. TRBV21-1 is termed a pseudogene. The source of this sequence is a boy aged 2 to 10 in good health. The sample consisted of blood. DNA of the CDR3: TGTGCCAGCAGCAAAGTGGAGGGGGCTCTAACTGAAGCTTTCTTT. As protein: CASSKVEGALTEAFF.